These 31 T cell receptor beta chains were all obtained from the same sample, sequenced in a study of response to subunit inactivated influenza vaccine. TCRdb independently ran MiXCR on the RT-PCR reads; one entry per CDR3 protein. The profile shows over 450,000 distinct CDR3 sequences, under 15% of them singletons. The specimen comprised PBMCs from blood, sampled 40 to 50 days after vaccination. Receptors originate from a man in his forties or fifties who received an inactivated influenza vaccine.

The J gene is TRBJ2-7, the V gene TRBV10-3; D unresolved. This CDR3 region has 14 residues. V lost 4 bases to trimming and J lost 2 bases, with 12 bases between them. Germline values: CDR1 ENHRY, CDR2 SYGVKD. CDR3 protein: CAISADRFPYEQYF. CDR3 nucleotides: TGTGCCATCAGTGCTGACCGATTCCCCTACGAGCAGTACTTC.

The chain recombines TRBV3-1 with TRBJ2-1, with 9 bases lining up with TRBD1. V shed 2 bases, J shed 6 bases, and the junction held 11 bases outside the gene matches. Germline V gene sequence: CDR1 LGHDT, CDR2 YNNKEL (reference sequence). CDR3 length: 17 amino acids. The CDR3 is CASSQLGQGPKLNEQFF. The CDR3 DNA is TGTGCCAGCAGCCAACTAGGACAGGGGCCAAAACTCAATGAGCAGTTCTTC.

J is TRBJ2-3 and V is TRBV7-9; TRBD2 aligns across 9 bases. Germline V gene lookup returns CDR1 SEHNR and CDR2 FQNEAQ (reference sequence). This CDR3 is 13 amino acids long. Trimming took 1 base from V and 9 from J; bases not matched to a gene: 2. The CDR3 coding sequence is TGTGCCAGCAGCTTAGATGCGGGAGGGACGCAGTATTTT. It yields the protein CASSLDAGGTQYF.

This clonotype has just a few counts. The chain is built from TRBV10-2 and TRBJ2-7; tentatively, D is TRBD2 (6 bases). The CDR3 contains 13 residues. Germline CDR1 is WSHSY and CDR2 is SAAADI. The V end was cut by 4 bases, the J end by 3 bases, with 10 bases between. This CDR3 is CASSVGLHYEQYF. CDR3 nucleotides: TGCGCCAGCAGTGTGGGACTGCACTACGAGCAGTACTTC.

CDR3 in DNA: TGCAGTGCTAGCGAGGGAGAGGAAGCTTTCTTT. It codes for CSASEGEEAFF. The V and J genes are TRBV20-1 and TRBJ1-1; D unresolved. The CDR3 runs to 11 residues. V lost 3 bases and J 8 bases, leaving 10 bases between the germline ends. CDR1 and CDR2 from the germline V gene are DFQATT and SNEGSKA (reference sequence).

Details on this clonotype: An end of the junction differs from the germline gene, which may be a read error. The V and J genes are TRBV9 and TRBJ1-2; tentatively, D is TRBD1 (6 bases). CDR3 size: 12 residues. Germline V gene lookup returns CDR1 SGDLS and CDR2 YYNGEE. This CDR3 reads CVSSVRGYGYTF. The CDR3 nucleotides are TGTGTCAGCAGCGTCAGGGGTTATGGCTACACCTTC.

The CDR3 loop reads CASSYPASGSSYEQYF. The CDR3 DNA reads TGTGCCAGCAGTTACCCGGCTAGCGGGTCCTCCTACGAGCAGTACTTC. This sequence joins TRBV6-2 or TRBV6-3 and TRBJ2-7; 8 nucleotides line up with TRBD2. The CDR3 loop spans 16 amino acids. Germline assignment: CDR1 MNHEY and CDR2 SVGEGT. Trimming removed 2 bases from V and 0 bases from J; junction bases left unmatched: 6.

This chain uses TRBV6-1 with TRBJ2-6; perhaps TRBD1 as D (5 bases). From germline, CDR1 is MNHNS and CDR2 SASEGT. Trimming stripped 5 bases from V and 0 bases from J, with 20 bases between. The CDR3 runs 19 residues. CDR3 region: CASSPYFSQGHSGANVLTF. In DNA, the CDR3 is TGTGCCAGCAGTCCCTACTTTAGCCAGGGCCACTCTGGGGCCAACGTCCTGACTTTC.

There are many counts of this clonotype. The chain carries TRBV29-1 and TRBJ2-1; TRBD2 matches at 8 bases. The CDR3 runs 13 residues. J was trimmed by 13 bases and V by 3 bases; bases with no gene match: 11. Germline V gene lookup returns CDR1 SQVTM and CDR2 ANQGSEA. The CDR3 DNA reads TGCAGCGTTGATCTAACTAGCGGACTTTTCCAGTTCTTC. Protein: CSVDLTSGLFQFF.

The V gene is TRBV18, the J gene TRBJ2-1; a weak D match, TRBD2 (6 bases). The germline V gene has CDR1 KGHSH and CDR2 LQKENI. The V and J ends lost 3 bases and 10 bases respectively, with 16 bases between them. There are 14 residues in the CDR3. CDR3: CASSPQTSAREQFF. The CDR3 DNA reads as TGTGCCAGCTCACCCCAGACTAGTGCAAGGGAGCAGTTCTTC. Combining the CDR3 with reference TRBV18 and TRBJ2-1 gives the whole variable domain NAGVMQNPRHLVRRRGQEARLRCSPMKGHSHVYWYRQLPEEGLKFMVYLQKENIIDESGMPKERFSAEFPKEGPSILRIQQVVRGDSAAYFCASSPQTSAREQFFGPGTRLTVL.

Ten or more counts support this clonotype. The V and J genes are TRBV12-3 or TRBV12-4 and TRBJ1-3; possible D gene TRBD1, 5 bases. CDR3 length: 13 residues. With 3 bases removed from V and 4 bases from J, the gap between germline ends came to 7 bases. The CDR3 region is CASSLQGGNTIYF. CDR3 in DNA: TGTGCCAGCAGTTTGCAGGGCGGAAACACCATATATTTT.

The V call is TRBV7-2, the J call TRBJ2-5; tentatively, D is TRBD2 (6 bases). CDR3 length: 16 residues. V lost 2 bases and J lost 4, with 17 bases in between. CDR1 is SGHTA, CDR2 FQGNSA, per germline. DNA for the CDR3: TGTGCCAGCAGCTTACTGTACCTGGAGGGTGGAGAGACCCAGTACTTC. Amino acids: CASSLLYLEGGETQYF.

J is TRBJ2-5 and V is TRBV7-9; D is uncertain. V dropped 8 bases and J dropped 5 bases, with 9 bases sitting between them. The germline CDR1 and CDR2 sequences are SEHNR and FQNEAQ (reference sequence). The CDR3 consists of 11 residues. The CDR3 nucleotides read TGTGCCAGCTATTCCACGGAGACCCAGTACTTC. Its translation: CASYSTETQYF.

This clonotype was seen at least ten times. V usage is TRBV10-2 and J usage is TRBJ1-4; no clear D gene. This CDR3 contains 15 residues. Trimming removed 0 bases at V and 4 bases at J, with 9 bases between. Per the germline V gene, CDR1 is WSHSY and CDR2 is SAAADI. CDR3 protein: CASSESSFYNEKLFF. DNA of the CDR3: TGCGCCAGCAGTGAGTCGTCGTTTTATAATGAAAAACTGTTTTTT.

The V gene is TRBV28, the J gene TRBJ1-1, with 7 bases that match TRBD1. Unmatched junction bases numbered 10, after V lost 3 bases and J lost 9 bases. The V gene's germline CDR1 is MDHEN and CDR2 SYDVKM. The CDR3 extends over 14 amino acids. The chain's CDR3 is CASSLGEGRGKAFF. CDR3 in DNA: TGTGCCAGCAGTTTGGGTGAGGGCAGGGGGAAAGCTTTCTTT.

This clonotype was observed a handful of times. V gene TRBV12-3 or TRBV12-4 combines with J gene TRBJ2-7; no firm D call. V lost 3 bases and J lost 0, with 9 bases in between. The CDR3 consists of 14 residues. The chain's CDR3 is CASSFRFSSYEQYF. Written as DNA, the CDR3 is TGTGCCAGCAGTTTTAGGTTTAGCTCCTACGAGCAGTACTTC.

This clonotype was seen at least ten times. The J gene is TRBJ1-5, the V gene TRBV12-3 or TRBV12-4; no clear D gene. V was trimmed by 3 bases and J by 1 base, leaving 7 bases between them. The CDR3 contains 14 residues. The CDR3 coding sequence is TGTGCCAGCAGTTTGAGTCAGAGCAATCAGCCCCAGCATTTT. It specifies CASSLSQSNQPQHF.

This clonotype was detected only a few times. J is TRBJ1-5 and V is TRBV11-2, with TRBD1 as a possible D gene (6 bases). The CDR3 is 16 amino acids. CDR1 is SGHAT, CDR2 FQNNGV, per germline. V was shortened by 5 bases and J by 4 bases, with 18 bases between the two germline ends. The CDR3 protein is CASSLGADRINQPQHF. The CDR3 DNA reads TGTGCCAGCAGCCTGGGGGCCGACAGGATTAATCAGCCCCAGCATTTT.

This clonotype was detected only a few times. The rearrangement uses TRBV12-3 or TRBV12-4 and TRBJ2-7; 11 nucleotides match TRBD2. The V gene end was trimmed by 0 bases and the J gene end by 1 base; junction bases not matched to a gene: 5. The CDR3 extends over 17 amino acids. This CDR3 is CASSLASGGAFSYEQYF. Written as DNA, the CDR3 is TGTGCCAGCAGTTTAGCTAGCGGGGGGGCCTTTTCCTACGAGCAGTACTTC.

At least ten counts were recorded for this clonotype. V usage is TRBV29-1 and J usage is TRBJ1-2; D ambiguous. The germline CDR1 and CDR2 sequences are SQVTM and ANQGSEA. V shed 6 bases and J shed 2 bases, with 10 bases lying between them. This CDR3 is built from 12 residues. Here the CDR3 reads CSVDTPNYGYTF. The CDR3 nucleotides are TGCAGCGTAGATACACCAAACTATGGCTACACCTTC.

The J gene is TRBJ2-4, the V gene TRBV3-1; D could derive from TRBD1 or TRBD2 (5 bases each). In germline, CDR1 is LGHDT, CDR2 YNNKEL (reference sequence). The CDR3 is 17 amino acids. V dropped 4 bases and J dropped 0 bases, with 16 bases sitting between them. As DNA, the CDR3 is TGTGCCAGCAGCCGGACGCAGGGACCCTTAGCCAAAAACATTCAGTACTTC. Its translation is CASSRTQGPLAKNIQYF. Variable domain in full (rest from reference TRBV3-1 and TRBJ2-4): DTAVSQTPKYLVTQMGNDKSIKCEQNLGHDTMYWYKQDSKKFLKIMFSYNNKELIINETVPNRFSPKSPDKAHLNLHINSLELGDSAVYFCASSRTQGPLAKNIQYFGAGTRLSVL.

The CDR3 DNA follows: TGCGCCAGCAATACGGGAATACTCCGGGCTGAAGCTTTCTTT. Its translation is CASNTGILRAEAFF. V and J are TRBV10-2 and TRBJ1-1; D call uncertain. The V and J ends lost 7 bases and 6 bases respectively, with 18 bases between them. CDR3 size: 14 residues. Germline V gene lookup returns CDR1 WSHSY and CDR2 SAAADI.

This clonotype was picked up many times. The V call is TRBV14, the J call TRBJ2-7, with 9 bases that match TRBD1. Per germline, CDR1 SGHDN and CDR2 FVKESK. The CDR3 is 15 residues long. J gave up 3 bases and V 4 bases, and 7 bases lay outside the gene matches. In nucleotides, the CDR3 is TGTGCCAGCAGCCCATCGGGACAGGGCCTCTACGAGCAGTACTTC. Translated, it gives CASSPSGQGLYEQYF.

This clonotype was picked up many times. This chain links TRBV4-3 with TRBJ2-5; 7 nucleotides match TRBD1. Germline CDR1 LGHNA, CDR2 YSLEER. The length of the CDR3 is 15 residues. J gave up 3 bases and V 1 base, and 5 bases lay outside the gene matches. In DNA, the CDR3 is TGCGCCAGCAGCCAAGGCCCGACAGGGAAAGAGACCCAGTACTTC. Its protein is CASSQGPTGKETQYF.

The V gene is TRBV15, the J gene TRBJ2-7; D possibly corresponds to TRBD2 (5 bases). The germline V gene encodes CDR1 LNHNV and CDR2 YYDKDF (reference sequence). The CDR3 sequence is 13 residues long. V was cut by 11 bases and J by 0 bases, with 14 bases left in between. The DNA of the CDR3 is TGTGCCGCGGGCGACACGCTCTCCTACGAGCAGTACTTC. It yields the protein CAAGDTLSYEQYF.

This clonotype was seen only a few times. This chain links TRBV7-3 with TRBJ2-2; 8 positions agree with TRBD1. V dropped 5 bases and J dropped 2; count of bases not matched to a gene: 10. CDR3 length: 17 residues. Germline V gene lookup returns CDR1 SGHTA and CDR2 FQGTGA. CDR3 in amino acids: CASSPAARGRNTGELFF. CDR3 in DNA: TGTGCCAGCAGCCCCGCGGCCAGGGGGCGAAACACCGGGGAGCTGTTTTTT.

This clonotype was observed a handful of times. The rearrangement joins TRBV9 to TRBJ2-7, with a tentative D call TRBD1 (5 bases). The CDR3 is made up of 15 amino acids. The germline CDR1 and CDR2 sequences are SGDLS and YYNGEE. V lost 0 bases and J 0 bases, leaving 10 bases between the germline ends. The CDR3 spells CASSVGETASYEQYF. The CDR3 DNA is TGTGCCAGCAGCGTAGGTGAGACAGCCTCCTACGAGCAGTACTTC.

The genes are TRBV7-9 and TRBJ1-1; perhaps TRBD1 as D (5 bases). The CDR3 has 14 amino acids. Germline values: CDR1 SEHNR, CDR2 FQNEAQ (reference sequence). The ends were cut back, 1 base at V and 0 bases at J, with 6 bases in the middle. CDR3 coding DNA: TGTGCCAGCAGCTTAGAACAGGTGAACACTGAAGCTTTCTTT. Encoded protein: CASSLEQVNTEAFF.

The chain couples TRBV11-2 to TRBJ2-3; no firm D call. Trimming took off 1 base at V and 5 bases at J, with 13 bases between the two ends. Germline assignment: CDR1 SGHAT and CDR2 FQNNGV. The CDR3 runs 15 residues. Written as DNA, the CDR3 is TGTGCCAGCAGCTTAGGGGCAGGACCCCTAGATACGCAGTATTTT. This encodes CASSLGAGPLDTQYF.

The chain employs TRBV20-1 and TRBJ2-7; 9 bases align to TRBD2. The CDR3 is 15 residues long. Germline V gives CDR1 DFQATT, CDR2 SNEGSKA (reference sequence). J was trimmed by 5 bases and V by 0 bases; bases with no gene match: 8. For the CDR3, the DNA is TGCAGTGCTAGAGATGTGGTAGCGGGAGTAGACGAGCAGTACTTC. Translating it yields CSARDVVAGVDEQYF.

This chain uses TRBV24-1 with TRBJ2-3, with a possible D match to TRBD2 (6 bases). V was shortened by 0 bases and J by 5 bases, with 11 bases between the two germline ends. This CDR3 is built from 15 residues. Germline CDR1 KGHDR, CDR2 SFDVKD. The CDR3 bases are TGTGCCACCAGTGATTTGCTCGCTAGCGAAGATACGCAGTATTTT. It codes for CATSDLLASEDTQYF.